The 2 T cell receptor beta chains presented below share a single source sample, sequenced in a study of T cells in tuberculosis (dated by TCRdb to 2016 to 2018). Library construction relied on the immunoSEQ multiplex PCR assay. TCRdb obtained this table from immuneACCESS and retained in-frame rearrangements with V and J assigned. These tables miss some clones; where compared with another copy, unresolved V genes account for less than half of the shortfall, and the remainder is unexplained. For this sample there are some 31,000 clones; just under 97% appear just once. Jointly, the top ten make up 2% to 3% of the sample. What was sequenced was PBMCs. The receptors shown here come from a donor under 30 with latent tuberculosis or without tuberculosis infection.

With regard to this clone: A read error may produce the germline difference seen at one junction end. This chain links TRBV28 with TRBJ2-4; D possibly corresponds to TRBD1 (6 bases). The germline CDR1 and CDR2 sequences are MDHEN and SYDVKM. This CDR3 is 11 amino acids long. The CDR3 protein is CVSGTNNIQYF. The CDR3 nucleotides read TGCGTATCCGGGACAAATAACATTCAGTACTTC.

The chain is built from TRBV27 and TRBJ2-2; perhaps TRBD1 as D (5 bases). The CDR3 contains 14 residues. CDR1 is MNHEY, CDR2 SMNVEV, per germline (reference sequence). V dropped 0 bases and J dropped 5 bases, with 7 bases sitting between them. CDR3 coding DNA: TGTGCCAGCAGTTTATCTCAGGGAACCGGGGAGCTGTTTTTT. This translates into CASSLSQGTGELFF.